The 11 T cell receptor beta chains below all came from one sample that was sequenced in a study of cytotoxic CD8 clonotypes in ibrutinib-treated CLL. Data came from immunoSEQ multiplex PCR; TCRdb stores just in-frame clones and leaves some out. The sample lists approximately 130,000 clones, around 80% occurring once. Source: PBMCs, taken after 24 months of ibrutinib treatment. These receptors all come from a human donor with chronic lymphocytic leukemia.

The rearrangement links TRBV5-4 to TRBJ1-5; D not certain. Germline V gives CDR1 SGHNT, CDR2 YYREEE (reference sequence). CDR3 length equals 16 residues. V lost 0 bases, J lost 2 bases, and 12 bases lay in between. CDR3 amino acids: CASSLDISRGNQPQHF. The CDR3 DNA sequence: TGTGCCAGCAGCTTGGACATCTCGAGGGGCAATCAGCCCCAGCATTTT. The full variable domain, rest sourced from reference TRBV5-4 and TRBJ1-5, is ETGVTQSPTHLIKTRGQQVTLRCSSQSGHNTVSWYQQALGQGPQFIFQYYREEENGRGNFPPRFSGLQFPNYSSELNVNALELDDSALYLCASSLDISRGNQPQHFGDGTRLSIL.

This chain links TRBV9 with TRBJ2-4, with 9 nucleotides matching TRBD1. Germline-derived CDR1 and CDR2 are SGDLS and YYNGEE. The CDR3 covers 16 residues. V trimming: 0 bases; J trimming: 6 bases; junction bases outside the gene matches: 7. CDR3 loop: CASSVDLGQGRNIQYF. CDR3 sequence (DNA): TGTGCCAGCAGCGTAGATCTCGGACAGGGGAGAAACATTCAGTACTTC.

This clone was counted only a few times. The chain uses TRBV14 and TRBJ2-1; 9 bases match TRBD2. The CDR3 runs to 14 residues. Germline CDR1 is SGHDN and CDR2 is FVKESK. V lost 4 bases to trimming and J lost 10 bases; unmatched junction nucleotides: 8. CDR3 DNA: TGTGCCAGCAGCCCTTTGGCGGGGGGGCGCGAGCAGTTCTTC. Amino acids: CASSPLAGGREQFF. Supplemented by reference TRBV14 and TRBJ2-1, the full variable domain reads EAGVTQFPSHSVIEKGQTVTLRCDPISGHDNLYWYRRVMGKEIKFLLHFVKESKQDESGMPNNRFLAERTGGTYSTLKVQPAELEDSGVYFCASSPLAGGREQFFGPGTRLTVL.

This sequence joins TRBV21-1 and TRBJ1-1; the D segment call TRBD1 is taken from the table without a DNA check. TRBV21-1 counts as a pseudogene. This CDR3 is 16 amino acids long. The DNA of the CDR3 is TGTGCCAGCAGCGCACAATTCAGGGGGACCCAGGATGAAGCTTTCTTT. Protein: CASSAQFRGTQDEAFF.

This chain uses TRBV27 with TRBJ2-5; 8 nucleotides match TRBD2. Trimming at V came to 3 bases and at J to 4 bases, leaving 1 base not matched to a gene. The CDR3 is 13 amino acids. CDR1 is MNHEY, CDR2 SMNVEV, per germline (reference sequence). The CDR3 sequence: CASSFGGGETQYF. CDR3 bases: TGTGCCAGCAGTTTCGGGGGGGGAGAGACCCAGTACTTC.

The J gene is TRBJ2-2, the V gene TRBV10-3; D is perhaps TRBD1 (6 bases). CDR1 and CDR2 from the germline V gene are ENHRY and SYGVKD. The ends were cut back, 7 bases at V and 0 bases at J, with 12 bases in the middle. CDR3 length: 15 residues. CDR3 DNA sequence: TGTGCCATCAAGGCTGGGACACCGAACACCGGGGAGCTGTTTTTT. Protein: CAIKAGTPNTGELFF.

J is TRBJ1-2 and V is TRBV4-1, with 8 bases that match TRBD1. V trimming: 2 bases; J trimming: 3 bases; junction bases outside the gene matches: 11. The CDR3 is 17 residues long. Germline assignment: CDR1 MGHRA and CDR2 YSYEKL. The CDR3 region has the DNA TGCGCCAGCAGCCAACGACAGGGGCCCCCAATCGACTATGGCTACACCTTC. Encoded protein: CASSQRQGPPIDYGYTF.

The chain carries TRBV28 and TRBJ2-7, with 8 bases matching TRBD1. V trimming: 3 bases; J trimming: 0 bases; junction bases outside the gene matches: 4. The CDR3 consists of 15 residues. Germline V gene lookup returns CDR1 MDHEN and CDR2 SYDVKM. The CDR3 sequence is CASSLAGGSSYEQYF. In nucleotides, the CDR3 is TGTGCCAGCAGTTTGGCAGGGGGCTCCTCCTACGAGCAGTACTTC.

The chain joins TRBV6-6 to TRBJ2-7; 7 nucleotides match TRBD1. Trimming at V came to 5 bases and at J to 7 bases, leaving 8 bases not matched to a gene. The CDR3 totals 13 residues. The germline V gene has CDR1 MNHNY and CDR2 SVGAGI (reference sequence). The CDR3 coding sequence is TGTGCCAGCAGTAGCGACAGGGAAAGAGAGCAGTACTTC. Translated, it gives CASSSDREREQYF.

This clone has just a few counts. The chain has TRBV7-8 and TRBJ2-1; 7 bases align to TRBD1. Trimming cost V 4 bases and J 0 bases; bases outside gene matches: 3. CDR1 is SGHVS and CDR2 is FQNEAQ in the germline V gene. CDR3 length equals 15 residues. The DNA for the CDR3 is TGTGCCAGCAGCTCACAGGGGAGCTCCTACAATGAGCAGTTCTTC. This codes for CASSSQGSSYNEQFF.

The chain uses TRBV29-1 and TRBJ1-2, with D possibly being TRBD1 (6 bases). Germline-derived CDR1 and CDR2 are SQVTM and ANQGSEA. The CDR3 has 11 amino acids. V was pared by 7 bases and J by 4 bases, with 10 bases between. The CDR3 DNA reads as TGCAGCGCCCAAGGGGGCTATGGCTACACCTTC. Protein product: CSAQGGYGYTF.